Listed here are 22 T cell receptor beta chains from one sample, sequenced in a study of HIV-infected children after antiretroviral therapy interruption. Described treatment: PENTA 11 planned treatment interruption arm or continuous ART arm. A 3' RACE protocol on RNA, with unique molecular identifiers, produced the TCR library. TCRdb reprocessed the 3' RACE reads with MiXCR, giving one entry per CDR3 protein. The data show about 15,000 distinct CDR3 sequences, with more than 3% seen just once and roughly 34% held by the top ten. The sequencing here drew on CD45RO+ CD8+ T cells from PBMCs, pooled from several time points, taken from a donor given antiretroviral therapy, either interrupted or continuous. As for subset: memory CD8+ CD45RO+ CD45RA- T cells. The receptor set was obtained from a pool of human donors with HIV.

This clonotype was found many times. The chain links TRBV12-3 or TRBV12-4 to TRBJ2-2, with TRBD1 matching 10 bases. Unmatched junction bases numbered 7, after V lost 6 bases and J lost 6 bases. This CDR3 has 15 residues. CDR3 region: CASSSDRGKSGELFF. The DNA for the CDR3 is TGTGCCAGCAGCTCGGACAGGGGGAAATCCGGGGAGCTGTTTTTT.

This clonotype showed up many times. The V call is TRBV28, the J call TRBJ2-5; no clear D. Trimming cost V 1 base and J 3 bases, with 21 bases left between them. The CDR3 is 18 residues long. Germline V CDR1 and CDR2: MDHEN, SYDVKM. CDR3 DNA: TGTGCCAGCAGTTTATCTTTACGTTCGGTAGGGATTGAAGAGACCCAGTACTTC. Its translation: CASSLSLRSVGIEETQYF.

This clonotype has a handful of counts. The gene calls are TRBV4-2 and TRBJ2-3, with a weak D call TRBD1 (5 bases). The CDR3 is 15 amino acids. The germline V gene encodes CDR1 LGHNA and CDR2 YNFKEQ. V was clipped by 0 bases and J by 1 base, with 8 bases between them. In nucleotides, the CDR3 is TGTGCCAGCAGCCAAGAAGGGGCTGGCACAGATACGCAGTATTTT. Its translation: CASSQEGAGTDTQYF.

This clonotype ranks as medium-sized (0.01 to 0.1%). The genes are TRBV7-9 and TRBJ2-7; 8 nucleotides agree with TRBD1. The CDR3 extends over 19 amino acids. After removal of 5 bases from V and 0 bases from J, the junction contained 18 bases not matched to a gene. CDR1 and CDR2 (germline): SEHNR, FQNEAQ (reference sequence). CDR3 protein: CASSHLGKAWTGRSYEQYF. The CDR3 DNA follows: TGTGCCAGCAGCCATCTTGGTAAAGCCTGGACAGGGCGCTCCTACGAGCAGTACTTC.

This clonotype occurred many times. The chain combines TRBV7-9 with TRBJ1-4; D ambiguous. With 1 base removed from V and 8 bases from J, the gap between germline ends came to 5 bases. The CDR3 consists of 12 residues. CDR1 is SEHNR and CDR2 is FQNEAQ in the germline V gene (reference sequence). DNA of the CDR3: TGTGCCAGCAGCTTAGGCGGCGAAAAACTGTTTTTT. It specifies CASSLGGEKLFF.

This clonotype was observed at least ten times. The chain couples TRBV6-1 to TRBJ2-2; 7 bases fit TRBD1. The length of the CDR3 is 14 residues. Germline V gene lookup returns CDR1 MNHNS and CDR2 SASEGT. The trim removed 5 bases at V and 3 bases at J, leaving 3 bases unmatched. This chain's CDR3 is CASSPGTDTGELFF. The CDR3 DNA reads TGTGCCAGCAGTCCCGGGACAGACACCGGGGAGCTGTTTTTT.

This clonotype was observed at least ten times. This chain uses TRBV10-3 with TRBJ2-7, with unresolved D. The CDR3 covers 12 residues. The germline V and J ends were trimmed by 6 bases and 6 bases, with 12 bases remaining between them. Germline V CDR1 and CDR2: ENHRY, SYGVKD. The CDR3 loop is CAISLPRGEQYF. In DNA, the CDR3 is TGTGCCATCAGCCTTCCTCGCGGCGAGCAGTACTTC.

In its sample, this clonotype was seen many times. This rearrangement joins TRBV19 to TRBJ1-1; D is unresolved. Germline values: CDR1 LNHDA, CDR2 SQIVND (reference sequence). This CDR3 is 16 amino acids long. Between the trimmed V and J ends, which lost 4 bases and 0 bases, there was a span of 15 bases. CDR3 amino acids: CASSKITETLNTEAFF. Here the CDR3 DNA reads TGTGCCAGTAGTAAGATAACCGAAACCTTGAACACTGAAGCTTTCTTT.

This clonotype came up many times. The chain carries TRBV12-3 or TRBV12-4 and TRBJ2-1; 10 nucleotides match TRBD2. This CDR3 has 15 residues. The V segment lost 7 bases and the J segment 5 bases; nucleotides outside the gene matches: 8. The CDR3 loop reads CASIFPGTSDNEQFF. CDR3 DNA sequence: TGTGCCAGCATCTTCCCTGGGACTAGCGACAATGAGCAGTTCTTC.

This clonotype came up many times. The gene calls are TRBV7-2 and TRBJ2-7; D could derive from TRBD1 or TRBD2 (5 bases each). Trimming stripped 1 base from V and 1 base from J, with 14 bases between. CDR3 length: 16 amino acids. CDR1 is SGHTA and CDR2 is FQGNSA in the germline V gene. In nucleotides, the CDR3 is TGTGCCAGCAGCTTAGTATCTGGGGGTGGTTCCTACGAGCAGTACTTC. Translating it yields CASSLVSGGGSYEQYF.

This clonotype has a count of ten or more. This chain joins TRBV7-7 and TRBJ2-7, with D tentatively TRBD1 (5 bases). Germline V gives CDR1 SSHAT, CDR2 FNYEAQ (reference sequence). This CDR3 has 14 residues. Deletions cut 6 bases from V and 6 bases from J, with 18 bases between. CDR3 in DNA: TGTGCCAGCAGTCCAGGGTTAGGCCCTCTCGAGCAGTACTTC. This gives the protein CASSPGLGPLEQYF.

At least ten counts were recorded for this clonotype. This sequence joins TRBV29-1 and TRBJ2-3; D uncertain. Germline CDR1 SQVTM, CDR2 ANQGSEA. The CDR3 runs to 12 residues. Trimming removed 4 bases at V and 6 bases at J, with 11 bases between. In nucleotides, the CDR3 is TGCAGCGTTGGGGCGAAAGGGGATACGCAGTATTTT. Its protein product is CSVGAKGDTQYF.

The table lists this clonotype with a few counts. The chain has TRBV29-1 and TRBJ2-1; a possible D gene is TRBD2 (6 bases). The V gene lost 6 bases and the J gene lost 9 bases, with 21 bases spanning the gap. CDR1 SQVTM and CDR2 ANQGSEA come from the germline V gene. The CDR3 has 14 amino acids. In DNA form, the CDR3 reads TGCAGCGTCCTACGAAGGAGGGGTCTGAGTGAGCAGTTCTTC. Its protein product is CSVLRRRGLSEQFF.

Relative to its sample, this clonotype is medium-sized. The chain has TRBV28 and TRBJ2-7; D is uncertain. Trimming took off 5 bases at V and 0 bases at J, with 5 bases between the two ends. This CDR3 is built from 12 residues. Germline lookup yields CDR1 MDHEN and CDR2 SYDVKM. The CDR3 coding sequence is TGTGCCAGCAGTCCCAGCTCCTACGAGCAGTACTTC. Residues: CASSPSSYEQYF. The whole variable domain, filled in from reference TRBV28 and TRBJ2-7, reads DVKVTQSSRYLVKRTGEKVFLECVQDMDHENMFWYRQDPGLGLRLIYFSYDVKMKEKGDIPEGYSVSREKKERFSLILESASTNQTSMYLCASSPSSYEQYFGPGTRLTVT.

The chain uses TRBV6-1 and TRBJ1-5; no definite D call. The germline V and J ends were trimmed by 2 bases and 6 bases, with 5 bases remaining between them. CDR1 and CDR2 (germline): MNHNS, SASEGT. The length of the CDR3 is 12 residues. For the CDR3, the DNA is TGTGCCAGCAGTGAATACGGTCAGCCCCAGCATTTT. Protein product: CASSEYGQPQHF.

This clonotype was seen more than once but under ten times. This chain links TRBV6-4 with TRBJ2-3; 7 bases map to TRBD1. Unmatched junction bases numbered 7, after V lost 2 bases and J lost 2 bases. The CDR3 covers 16 residues. CDR1 MRHNA and CDR2 SNTAGT come from the germline V gene. The CDR3 protein is CASSDTGTADTDTQYF. CDR3 in DNA: TGTGCCAGCAGTGACACCGGGACAGCAGACACAGATACGCAGTATTTT.

J is TRBJ2-3 and V is TRBV27; D gene uncertain. V was shortened by 2 bases and J by 6 bases, with 6 bases between the two germline ends. This CDR3 contains 12 residues. The germline gives CDR1 MNHEY, CDR2 SMNVEV (reference sequence). For the CDR3, the DNA is TGTGCCAGCAGTTTACAAGGTGATACGCAGTATTTT. Its protein is CASSLQGDTQYF.

This clonotype was found many times. The V gene is TRBV4-1, the J gene TRBJ2-7; D gene unclear. Germline CDR1 MGHRA, CDR2 YSYEKL. The CDR3 totals 14 residues. V was trimmed by 0 bases and J by 9 bases, leaving 15 bases between them. The CDR3 protein is CASSQEIDPRGQYF. The DNA for the CDR3 is TGCGCCAGCAGCCAAGAAATCGACCCCCGCGGGCAGTACTTC.

This clonotype was detected ten times or more. The rearrangement joins TRBV20-1 to TRBJ2-2; D possibly corresponds to TRBD2 (7 bases). The V gene's germline CDR1 is DFQATT and CDR2 SNEGSKA (reference sequence). Trimming took 0 bases from V and 7 from J, leaving 15 bases between them. This CDR3 comprises 15 residues. Written as DNA, the CDR3 is TGCAGTGCTAGAGATTTAGGGGGGGGCGTCGGGGAGCTGTTTTTT. Amino acid sequence: CSARDLGGGVGELFF.

This clonotype was recorded many times. The chain links TRBV7-2 to TRBJ2-5, with D possibly being TRBD2 (6 bases). Germline assignment: CDR1 SGHTA and CDR2 FQGNSA. This CDR3 is 18 amino acids long. V gave up 4 bases and J gave up 4 bases, with 25 bases separating them. This chain's CDR3 is CASSSAAREWPGLETQYF. DNA for the CDR3: TGTGCCAGCAGCTCCGCGGCGCGGGAATGGCCTGGTTTAGAGACCCAGTACTTC. The full variable domain, completed using reference TRBV7-2 and TRBJ2-5, is GAGVSQSPSNKVTEKGKDVELRCDPISGHTALYWYRQSLGQGLEFLIYFQGNSAPDKSGLPSDRFSAERTGGSVSTLTIQRTQQEDSAVYLCASSSAAREWPGLETQYFGPGTRLLVL.

This clonotype has a count of ten or more. The genes are TRBV19 and TRBJ1-1; 8 nucleotides line up with TRBD1. The germline V gene encodes CDR1 LNHDA and CDR2 SQIVND (reference sequence). CDR3 length: 15 amino acids. V trimming: 3 bases; J trimming: 5 bases; junction bases outside the gene matches: 8. The CDR3 DNA sequence: TGTGCCAGTAGTATCCGGCAGGGGGCTGAGACTGAAGCTTTCTTT. Translation gives CASSIRQGAETEAFF.

In its sample, this clonotype was seen many times. J is TRBJ2-3 and V is TRBV29-1, with D maybe TRBD1 (6 bases). The CDR3 length is 14 residues. Germline CDR1 SQVTM, CDR2 ANQGSEA. V was clipped by 6 bases and J by 4 bases, with 17 bases between them. CDR3 DNA: TGCAGCGTACGGACAGCGAGAGAATCAGATACGCAGTATTTT. This sequence encodes CSVRTARESDTQYF.